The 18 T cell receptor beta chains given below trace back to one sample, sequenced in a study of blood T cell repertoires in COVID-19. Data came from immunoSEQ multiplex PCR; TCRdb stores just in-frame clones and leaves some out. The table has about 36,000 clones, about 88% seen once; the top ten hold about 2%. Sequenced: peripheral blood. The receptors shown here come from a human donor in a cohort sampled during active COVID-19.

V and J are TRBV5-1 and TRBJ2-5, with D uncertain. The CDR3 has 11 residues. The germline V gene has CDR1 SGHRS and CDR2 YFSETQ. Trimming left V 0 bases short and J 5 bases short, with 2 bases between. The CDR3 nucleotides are TGCGCCAGCAGCTTGGCGGAGACCCAGTACTTC. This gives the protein CASSLAETQYF. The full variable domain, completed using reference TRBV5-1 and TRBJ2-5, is KAGVTQTPRYLIKTRGQQVTLSCSPISGHRSVSWYQQTPGQGLQFLFEYFSETQRNKGNFPGRFSGRQFSNSRSEMNVSTLELGDSALYLCASSLAETQYFGPGTRLLVL.

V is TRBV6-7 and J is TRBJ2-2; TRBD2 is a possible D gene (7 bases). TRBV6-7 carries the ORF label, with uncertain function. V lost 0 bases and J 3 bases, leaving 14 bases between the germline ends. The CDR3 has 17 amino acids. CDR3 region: CASSYSSGGEDTGELFF. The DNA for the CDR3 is TGTGCCAGCAGTTACTCCTCGGGGGGCGAGGACACCGGGGAGCTGTTTTTT.

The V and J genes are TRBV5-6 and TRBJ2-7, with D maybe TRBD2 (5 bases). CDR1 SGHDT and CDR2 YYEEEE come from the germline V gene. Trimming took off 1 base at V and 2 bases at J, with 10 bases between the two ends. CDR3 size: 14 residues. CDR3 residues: CASSLKGGPYEQYF. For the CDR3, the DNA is TGTGCCAGCAGCTTGAAGGGCGGGCCCTACGAGCAGTACTTC.

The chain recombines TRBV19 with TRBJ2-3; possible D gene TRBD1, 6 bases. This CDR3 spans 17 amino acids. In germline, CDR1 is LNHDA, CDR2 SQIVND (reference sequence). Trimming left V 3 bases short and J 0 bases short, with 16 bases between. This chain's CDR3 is CASSIRAGQRSTDTQYF. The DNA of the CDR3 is TGTGCCAGTAGTATTCGGGCCGGACAGCGAAGCACAGATACGCAGTATTTT.

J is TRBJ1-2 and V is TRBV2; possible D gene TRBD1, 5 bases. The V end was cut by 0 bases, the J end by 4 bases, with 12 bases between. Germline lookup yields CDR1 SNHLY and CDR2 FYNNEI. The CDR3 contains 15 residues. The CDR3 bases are TGTGCCAGCAGTGAAGCGGCAGGGCAGGGCTATGGCTACACCTTC. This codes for CASSEAAGQGYGYTF.

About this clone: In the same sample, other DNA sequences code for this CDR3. The CDR3 coding sequence is TGTGCCAGCAGCCAAGAATGGACAGAGACTTACACAGATACGCAGTATTTT. It translates to CASSQEWTETYTDTQYF. V and J are TRBV14 and TRBJ2-3; maybe TRBD1 (6 bases). V was shortened by 0 bases and J by 2 bases, with 15 bases between the two germline ends. This CDR3 comprises 17 residues. CDR1 is SGHDN and CDR2 is FVKESK in the germline V gene.

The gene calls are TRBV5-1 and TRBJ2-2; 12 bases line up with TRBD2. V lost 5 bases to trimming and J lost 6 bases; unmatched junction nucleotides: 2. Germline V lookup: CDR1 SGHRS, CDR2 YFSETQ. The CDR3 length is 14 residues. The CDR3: CASRPSGGAGELFF. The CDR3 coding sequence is TGCGCCAGCAGACCTAGCGGGGGGGCCGGGGAGCTGTTTTTT.

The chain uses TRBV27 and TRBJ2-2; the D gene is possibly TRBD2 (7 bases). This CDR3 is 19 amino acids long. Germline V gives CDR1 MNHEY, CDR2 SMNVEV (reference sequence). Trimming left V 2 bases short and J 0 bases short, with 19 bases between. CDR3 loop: CASSLTLAGRGANTGELFF. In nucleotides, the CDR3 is TGTGCCAGCAGTTTAACCCTAGCAGGGAGGGGGGCGAACACCGGGGAGCTGTTTTTT.

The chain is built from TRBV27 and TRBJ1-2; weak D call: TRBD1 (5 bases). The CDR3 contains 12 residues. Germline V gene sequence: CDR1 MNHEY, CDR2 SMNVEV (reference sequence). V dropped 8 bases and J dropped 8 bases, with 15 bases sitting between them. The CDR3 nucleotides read TGTGCCAGCTCTGCAGCAGGGTTCGGCTACACCTTC. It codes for CASSAAGFGYTF.

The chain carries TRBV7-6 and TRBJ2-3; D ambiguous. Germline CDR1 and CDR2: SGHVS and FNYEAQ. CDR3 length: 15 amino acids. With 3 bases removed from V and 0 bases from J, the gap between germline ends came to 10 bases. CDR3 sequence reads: CASSLSLTSTDTQYF. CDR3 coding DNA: TGTGCCAGCAGCTTGAGTCTTACTAGCACAGATACGCAGTATTTT.

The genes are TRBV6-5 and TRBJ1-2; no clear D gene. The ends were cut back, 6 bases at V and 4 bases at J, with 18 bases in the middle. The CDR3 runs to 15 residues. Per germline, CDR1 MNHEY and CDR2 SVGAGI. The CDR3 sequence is CASSPSFRPLYGYTF. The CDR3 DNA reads TGTGCCAGCAGCCCCTCTTTCCGTCCTCTCTATGGCTACACCTTC.

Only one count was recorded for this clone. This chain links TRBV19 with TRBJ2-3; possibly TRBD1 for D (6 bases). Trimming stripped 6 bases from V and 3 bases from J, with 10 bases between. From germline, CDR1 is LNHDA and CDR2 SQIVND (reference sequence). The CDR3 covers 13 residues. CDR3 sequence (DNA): TGTGCCAGTAGCAACAGGGCAACAGATACGCAGTATTTT. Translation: CASSNRATDTQYF. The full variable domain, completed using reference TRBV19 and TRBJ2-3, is DGGITQSPKYLFRKEGQNVTLSCEQNLNHDAMYWYRQDPGQGLRLIYYSQIVNDFQKGDIAEGYSVSREKKESFPLTVTSAQKNPTAFYLCASSNRATDTQYFGPGTRLTVL.

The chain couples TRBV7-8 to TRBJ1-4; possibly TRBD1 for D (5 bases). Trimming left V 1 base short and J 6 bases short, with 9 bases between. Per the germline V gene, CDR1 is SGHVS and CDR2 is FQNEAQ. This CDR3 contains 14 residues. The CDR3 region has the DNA TGTGCCAGCAGCTTAGGGGCAGGGCATGAAAAACTGTTTTTT. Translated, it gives CASSLGAGHEKLFF.

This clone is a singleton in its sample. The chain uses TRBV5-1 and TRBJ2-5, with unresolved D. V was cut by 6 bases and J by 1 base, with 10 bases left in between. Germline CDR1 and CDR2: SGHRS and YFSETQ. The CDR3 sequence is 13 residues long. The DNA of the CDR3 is TGCGCCAGCACTATTCGCCCCCAAGAGACCCAGTACTTC. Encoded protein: CASTIRPQETQYF.

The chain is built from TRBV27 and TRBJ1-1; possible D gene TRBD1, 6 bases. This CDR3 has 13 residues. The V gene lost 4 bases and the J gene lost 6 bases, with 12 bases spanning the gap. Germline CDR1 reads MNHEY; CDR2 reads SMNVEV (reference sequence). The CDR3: CASSYFRGAEAFF. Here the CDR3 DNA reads TGTGCCAGCAGTTATTTCAGGGGCGCTGAAGCTTTCTTT.

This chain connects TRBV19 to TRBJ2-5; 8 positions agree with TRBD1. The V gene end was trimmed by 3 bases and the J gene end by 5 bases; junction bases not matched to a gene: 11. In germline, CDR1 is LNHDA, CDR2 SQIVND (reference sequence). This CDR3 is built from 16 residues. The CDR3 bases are TGTGCCAGTAGTATTCTTGGACAGGGTGGAACGGAGACCCAGTACTTC. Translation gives CASSILGQGGTETQYF.

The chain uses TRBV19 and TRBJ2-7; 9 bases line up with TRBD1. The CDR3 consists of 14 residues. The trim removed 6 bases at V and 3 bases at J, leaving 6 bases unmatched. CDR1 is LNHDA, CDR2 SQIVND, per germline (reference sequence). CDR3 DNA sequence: TGTGCCAGTAGCACCACAGGGGGCGGCTACGAGCAGTACTTC. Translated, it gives CASSTTGGGYEQYF.

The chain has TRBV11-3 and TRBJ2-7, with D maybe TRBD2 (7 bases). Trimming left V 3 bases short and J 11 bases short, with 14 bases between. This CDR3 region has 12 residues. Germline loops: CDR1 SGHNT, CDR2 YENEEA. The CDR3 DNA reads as TGTGCCAGCAGCTTGGGAGGGGGGGAGAAGTACTTC. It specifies CASSLGGGEKYF.